What follows are 9 T cell receptor beta chains derived from one specimen sequenced in a study of identifying expanded T cells in peripheral blood. The protocol was immunoSEQ multiplex PCR, while the TCRdb copy is restricted to in-frame clones and leaves out a portion. Here the sample spans 85,000 to 95,000 clones, roughly 86% being singletons. Material: blood. These receptors all stem from a person aged 18 to 70 in good health.

This chain links TRBV2 with TRBJ2-5; D not resolved. The CDR3 covers 14 residues. The germline CDR1 and CDR2 sequences are SNHLY and FYNNEI. Trimming stripped 6 bases from V and 2 bases from J, with 13 bases between. The CDR3 spells CASSKRQSQETQYF. In nucleotides, the CDR3 is TGTGCCAGCAGCAAACGGCAGTCTCAAGAGACCCAGTACTTC.

The sample holds one count of this clone. J is TRBJ2-1 and V is TRBV9; 9 bases are shared with TRBD2. The CDR3 sequence is 15 residues long. V gave up 4 bases and J gave up 6 bases; unmatched junction bases: 8. The V gene's germline CDR1 is SGDLS and CDR2 YYNGEE. The CDR3: CASSKGLAKVNEQFF. The CDR3, as DNA: TGTGCCAGCAGCAAGGGACTAGCTAAAGTCAATGAGCAGTTCTTC.

The V and J genes are TRBV27 and TRBJ2-7; 9 bases align to TRBD2. The CDR3 has 15 residues. Unmatched junction bases numbered 13, after V lost 6 bases and J lost 7 bases. Germline V CDR1 and CDR2: MNHEY, SMNVEV (reference sequence). CDR3 sequence: CASRPVSGRPREQYF. CDR3 bases: TGTGCCAGCAGGCCCGTAAGCGGGAGGCCCAGGGAGCAGTACTTC.

The gene calls are TRBV18 and TRBJ1-1; tentatively, D is TRBD1 (6 bases). Deletions cut 3 bases from V and 0 bases from J, with 11 bases between. Germline values: CDR1 KGHSH, CDR2 LQKENI. This CDR3 has 15 amino acids. Written as DNA, the CDR3 is TGTGCCAGCTCACCTACTGGGACATTGAACACTGAAGCTTTCTTT. Translation gives CASSPTGTLNTEAFF. The full variable domain, in which reference TRBV18 and TRBJ1-1 provide the parts outside the CDR3, is NAGVMQNPRHLVRRRGQEARLRCSPMKGHSHVYWYRQLPEEGLKFMVYLQKENIIDESGMPKERFSAEFPKEGPSILRIQQVVRGDSAAYFCASSPTGTLNTEAFFGQGTRLTVV.

This clone occurred once. Germline and junction disagree at one end, which may indicate a read error. The rearrangement joins TRBV7-8 to TRBJ1-2; D perhaps matches TRBD1 (6 bases). Germline lookup yields CDR1 SGHVS and CDR2 FQNEAQ. This CDR3 region has 14 residues. CDR3 sequence: CVSSPKGRGSGYTF. DNA for the CDR3: TGTGTCAGCAGTCCGAAAGGCAGGGGCAGTGGCTACACCTTC.

The rearrangement uses TRBV2 and TRBJ1-5, with TRBD1 matching over 9 bases. The CDR3 is made up of 16 amino acids. V lost 2 bases and J lost 5; bases outside the gene matches: 7. From germline, CDR1 is SNHLY and CDR2 FYNNEI. CDR3 DNA sequence: TGTGCCAGCAGTGAATTAGACGGACAGGGGCATCAGCCCCAGCATTTT. Translation: CASSELDGQGHQPQHF.

The V and J genes are TRBV10-3 and TRBJ2-5; D not resolved. CDR1 is ENHRY and CDR2 is SYGVKD in the germline V gene. V gave up 4 bases and J gave up 1 base, with 10 bases separating them. CDR3 length equals 14 residues. CDR3 sequence: CAISGRQAQETQYF. CDR3 DNA sequence: TGTGCCATCAGTGGGCGGCAGGCCCAAGAGACCCAGTACTTC.

The genes are TRBV4-3 and TRBJ1-1, with D tentatively TRBD1 (5 bases). The CDR3 sequence is 14 residues long. The germline V gene has CDR1 LGHNA and CDR2 YSLEER. Trimming shortened V by 1 base and J by 1 base, and 7 bases separated the two germline ends. For the CDR3, the DNA is TGCGCCAGCAGCCAAGTGGGACGGAACACTGAAGCTTTCTTT. Translation: CASSQVGRNTEAFF.

The V call is TRBV14, the J call TRBJ2-7; a possible D gene is TRBD1 (6 bases). V was clipped by 6 bases and J by 6 bases, with 18 bases between them. This CDR3 comprises 14 residues. Germline V gene lookup returns CDR1 SGHDN and CDR2 FVKESK. This chain's CDR3 is CASRQTGTPSEQYF. In DNA form, the CDR3 reads TGTGCCAGCAGACAGACAGGTACTCCTAGCGAGCAGTACTTC. Based on the CDR3 plus reference TRBV14 and TRBJ2-7, the full variable domain is EAGVTQFPSHSVIEKGQTVTLRCDPISGHDNLYWYRRVMGKEIKFLLHFVKESKQDESGMPNNRFLAERTGGTYSTLKVQPAELEDSGVYFCASRQTGTPSEQYFGPGTRLTVT.